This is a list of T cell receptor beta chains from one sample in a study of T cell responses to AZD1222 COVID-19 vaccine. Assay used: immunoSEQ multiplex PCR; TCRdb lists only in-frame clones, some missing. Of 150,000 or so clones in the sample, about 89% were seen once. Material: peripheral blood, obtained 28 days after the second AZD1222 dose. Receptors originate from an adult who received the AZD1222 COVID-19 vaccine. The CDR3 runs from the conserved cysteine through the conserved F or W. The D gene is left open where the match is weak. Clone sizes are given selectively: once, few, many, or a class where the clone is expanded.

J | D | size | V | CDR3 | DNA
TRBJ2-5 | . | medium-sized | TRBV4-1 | CASSQVGGEETQYF | TGCGCCAGCAGCCAAGTAGGAGGAGAAGAGACCCAGTACTTC
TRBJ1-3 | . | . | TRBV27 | CASKVGASTGNTIYF | TGTGCCAGCAAGGTAGGGGCTTCTACTGGAAACACCATATATTTT
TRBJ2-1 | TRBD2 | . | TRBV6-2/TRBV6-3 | CASSSGTSGVPYNEQFF | TGTGCCAGCAGCTCCGGGACTAGCGGGGTGCCCTACAATGAGCAGTTCTTC
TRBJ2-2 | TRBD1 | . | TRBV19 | CASSSRDRKSGELFF | TGTGCCAGTAGTTCCCGGGACAGAAAGTCCGGGGAGCTGTTTTTT
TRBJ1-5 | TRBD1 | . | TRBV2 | CASTKDRGHQPQHF | TGTGCCAGCACTAAGGACAGGGGGCATCAGCCCCAGCATTTT
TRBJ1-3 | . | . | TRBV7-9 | CASSRNGPSGNTIYF | TGTGCCAGCAGCCGGAACGGGCCGTCTGGAAACACCATATATTTT
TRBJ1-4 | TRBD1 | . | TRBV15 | CATSRDRQGTNEKLFF | TGTGCCACCAGCAGAGATCGACAGGGGACTAATGAAAAACTGTTTTTT
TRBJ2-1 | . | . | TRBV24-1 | CATSDSLGVSYNEQFF | TGTGCCACCAGTGATTCCTTGGGGGTATCCTACAATGAGCAGTTCTTC
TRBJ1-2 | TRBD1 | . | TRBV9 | CASSSGGGGRNGYTF | TGTGCCAGCAGCTCCGGGGGAGGGGGCAGAAATGGCTACACCTTC
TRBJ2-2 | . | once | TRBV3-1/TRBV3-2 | CASSQVQGSTGELFF | TGTGCCAGCAGCCAAGTGCAGGGTAGCACCGGGGAGCTGTTTTTT
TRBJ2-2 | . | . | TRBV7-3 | CASSLTEFRTANTGELFF | TGTGCCAGCAGCTTAACGGAATTTCGGACAGCGAACACCGGGGAGCTGTTTTTT
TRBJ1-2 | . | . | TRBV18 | CASSPETGHSRYGYTF | TGTGCCAGCTCACCCGAGACAGGACACTCCAGATATGGCTACACCTTC
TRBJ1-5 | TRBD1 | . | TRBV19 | CASRRTGDQPQHF | TGTGCCAGTAGGCGGACAGGGGATCAGCCCCAGCATTTT
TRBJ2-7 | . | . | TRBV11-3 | CASSPGRTYEQYF | TGTGCCAGCAGCCCTGGACGGACCTACGAGCAGTACTTC
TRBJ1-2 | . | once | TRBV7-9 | CASSLVGDHGYTF | TGTGCCAGCAGCTTAGTGGGGGATCATGGCTACACCTTC
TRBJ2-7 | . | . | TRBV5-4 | CASSSDPGVYEQYF | TGTGCCAGCAGCTCAGACCCGGGTGTCTACGAGCAGTACTTC
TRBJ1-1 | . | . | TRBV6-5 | CASSYEGRNTEAFF | TGTGCCAGCAGTTACGAGGGGAGAAACACTGAAGCTTTCTTT
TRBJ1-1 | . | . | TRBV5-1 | CASSLLANTEAFF | TGCGCCAGCAGCTTGCTGGCGAACACTGAAGCTTTCTTT
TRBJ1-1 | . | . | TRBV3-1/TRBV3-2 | CASSHWLQAPEAFF | TGTGCCAGCAGCCACTGGTTACAGGCCCCTGAAGCTTTCTTT
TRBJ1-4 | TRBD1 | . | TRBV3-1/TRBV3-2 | CASSHNRGHNEKLFF | TGTGCCAGCAGCCATAACAGGGGGCATAATGAAAAACTGTTTTTT
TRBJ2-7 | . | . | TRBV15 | CATSRGRDGPQSEQYF | TGTGCCACCAGCAGAGGCCGGGACGGGCCCCAATCCGAGCAGTACTTC
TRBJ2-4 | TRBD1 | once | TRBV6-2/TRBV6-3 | CASSSPGQGRDIQYF | TGTGCCAGCAGTTCCCCGGGACAGGGTAGGGACATTCAGTACTTC
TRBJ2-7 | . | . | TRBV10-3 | CAISDPTLGAYEQYF | TGTGCCATCAGTGATCCCACCTTAGGGGCCTACGAGCAGTACTTC
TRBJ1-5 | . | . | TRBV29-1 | CSVRTRGSHQPQHF | TGCAGCGTCCGAACCCGGGGGAGCCATCAGCCCCAGCATTTT
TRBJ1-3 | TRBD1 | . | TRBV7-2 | CASSSMLSTGSGNTIYF | TGTGCCAGCAGCTCCATGCTCTCGACAGGGTCTGGAAACACCATATATTTT
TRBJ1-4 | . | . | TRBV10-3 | CAISAGLANEKLFF | TGTGCCATCAGTGCGGGTTTGGCTAATGAAAAACTGTTTTTT
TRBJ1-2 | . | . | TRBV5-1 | CASSSVPLNYGYTF | TGCGCCAGCAGCTCCGTCCCGCTCAACTATGGCTACACCTTC
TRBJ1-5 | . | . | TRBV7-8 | CASSFTPVSNQPQHF | TGTGCCAGCAGCTTTACCCCCGTTAGCAATCAGCCCCAGCATTTT
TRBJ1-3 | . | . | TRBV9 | CASSPQPDGLSGNTIYF | TGTGCCAGCAGCCCTCAGCCGGACGGCCTCTCTGGAAACACCATATATTTT
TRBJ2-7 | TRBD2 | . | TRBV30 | CAWSPGLTYEQYF | TGTGCCTGGAGTCCGGGACTAACCTACGAGCAGTACTTC
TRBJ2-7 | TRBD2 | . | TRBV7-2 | CASSSTSGSYEQYF | TGTGCCAGCAGCTCAACTAGCGGTTCATACGAGCAGTACTTC
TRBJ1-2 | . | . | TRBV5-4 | CASSWDGNYGYTF | TGTGCCAGCAGCTGGGACGGGAACTATGGCTACACCTTC
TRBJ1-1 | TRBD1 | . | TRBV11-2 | CASSILQGPGGTEAFF | TGTGCCAGCAGCATACTACAGGGCCCAGGGGGAACTGAAGCTTTCTTT
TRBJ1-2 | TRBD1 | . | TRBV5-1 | CASSLTTGIVYGYTF | TGCGCCAGCAGCTTAACGACAGGGATCGTCTATGGCTACACCTTC
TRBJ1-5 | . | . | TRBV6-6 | CASSRRSGSAFGRQPQHF | TGTGCCAGCAGTCGGCGTTCAGGGTCCGCCTTCGGTCGTCAGCCCCAGCATTTT
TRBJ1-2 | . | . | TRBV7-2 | CASSLDNRGPYGYTF | TGTGCCAGCAGCTTAGATAACCGGGGCCCCTATGGCTACACCTTC
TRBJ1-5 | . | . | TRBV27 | CASSLWGTLAGQPQHF | TGTGCCAGCAGTTTATGGGGAACCCTAGCTGGTCAGCCCCAGCATTTT
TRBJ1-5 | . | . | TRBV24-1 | CATSFGNSNQPQHF | TGTGCCACCAGTTTCGGGAATAGCAATCAGCCCCAGCATTTT
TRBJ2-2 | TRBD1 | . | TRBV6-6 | CASGGTGGRELFF | TGTGCCAGCGGGGGGACAGGGGGCCGGGAGCTGTTTTTT
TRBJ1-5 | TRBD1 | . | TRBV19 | CASTGTENQPQHF | TGTGCCAGTACCGGGACAGAAAATCAGCCCCAGCATTTT
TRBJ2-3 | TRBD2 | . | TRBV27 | CASSQPGLAGSTDTQYF | TGTGCCAGCAGCCAACCGGGACTAGCGGGTAGCACAGATACGCAGTATTTT
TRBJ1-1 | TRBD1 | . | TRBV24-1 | CATSPGTGGTEAFF | TGTGCCACCAGCCCCGGGACAGGGGGCACTGAAGCTTTCTTT
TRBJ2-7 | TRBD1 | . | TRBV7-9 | CASSLGQGVQYF | TGTGCCAGCAGCTTAGGGCAGGGGGTTCAGTACTTC
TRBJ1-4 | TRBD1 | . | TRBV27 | CASSIRQGGEKLFF | TGTGCCAGCAGTATCCGACAGGGCGGAGAAAAACTGTTTTTT
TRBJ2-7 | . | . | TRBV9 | CASSVAPTAYEQYF | TGTGCCAGCAGCGTAGCGCCTACTGCTTACGAGCAGTACTTC
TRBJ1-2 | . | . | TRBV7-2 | CASSPAGNGYTF | TGTGCCAGCAGCCCCGCGGGTAATGGCTACACCTTC
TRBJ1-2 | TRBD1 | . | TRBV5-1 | CASSSTGGPGYGYTF | TGCGCCAGCAGCTCAACAGGGGGTCCTGGCTATGGCTACACCTTC
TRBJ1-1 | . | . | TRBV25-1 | CASSDGGNLNTEAFF | TGTGCCAGCAGTGACGGGGGGAACCTGAACACTGAAGCTTTCTTT
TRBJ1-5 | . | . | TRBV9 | CASSVGGAGNQPQHF | TGTGCCAGCAGCGTAGGGGGCGCGGGCAATCAGCCCCAGCATTTT
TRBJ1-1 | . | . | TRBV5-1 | CASSLYSGTEAFF | TGCGCCAGCAGCTTGTACAGTGGCACTGAAGCTTTCTTT
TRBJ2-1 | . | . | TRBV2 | CASSVEGISYNEQFF | TGTGCCAGCAGTGTGGAGGGGATCTCCTACAATGAGCAGTTCTTC
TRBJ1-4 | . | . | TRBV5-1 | CASSLLGPTNEKLFF | TGCGCCAGCAGCTTGCTAGGGCCAACTAATGAAAAACTGTTTTTT
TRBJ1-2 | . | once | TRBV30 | CAWSAGNYGYTF | TGTGCCTGGAGTGCCGGGAACTATGGCTACACCTTC